This TCR beta chain was obtained from a study of cytomegalovirus exposure and HLA in healthy donors (TCRdb year 2017). Context from the whole study: An earlier analysis of 587 of the donors reported 250 to 350 Gb of sequence data and 117 million unique TCR beta sequences obtained from around 170 million T cells. An early release covering roughly 600 HLA-typed donors comprised 250 to 350 gigabases of sequencing data and roughly 85 million unique TCR sequences. The genetic ancestry cluster associated with self-reported Caucasian donors included 81% of the roughly 380 genotyped donors. The study was designed to test whether signatures of past pathogen exposure could be identified by cataloging public T cell receptors. Using immunosequencing, the study profiled T cell repertoires from 500 to 800 subjects and related those repertoires to cytomegalovirus serostatus. In addition to the first cohort of around 670 subjects, a separate validation cohort of 130 or so different subjects was used. To predict cytomegalovirus infection status, the study brought together high-throughput TCR immunosequencing, statistical association of individual TCRs with disease status, and machine learning. In a later analysis, previously published TCR beta repertoires from about 670 donors were re-analyzed and high-resolution HLA genotyping was added so that TCR occurrence patterns could be studied. Rather than drawing on any new phenotypic data, the later analysis identified candidate immune exposures from TCR beta sequences and the way those sequences occurred across donors. An earlier analysis of several hundred of the donors used high-throughput TCR beta sequencing to judge whether each TCR beta V gene segment behaved as functional or pseudogenic. Donor age, sex, ethnicity and CMV serostatus were collected together with the repertoire data. A later genetic analysis took genome-wide SNP genotypes for 398 of the 666 donors and used that subset as a discovery cohort. All discovery cohort repertoires had been generated on a single sequencing platform. HLA typing included class I and class II loci at four-digit resolution. Typing coverage differed by locus: A, B, C, DRB1 and DQB1 were typed in roughly 629-630 donors, DQA1 in about 550, DPA1 in approximately 600, and DPB1 in roughly 470. Because of strong linkage in the cohort, five DR-DQ haplotypes were treated as single units for association and clustering. On average, 235,054 unique TCR beta nucleotide sequences were sequenced per donor among 398 genotyped donors of the cohort, with roughly 19% of those sequences being non-productive.

Regarding this clone: Its antigen specificity is not known. The record has no base qualities; no much larger clone is one base away.

CDR3 length: 15 amino acids, cysteine to phenylalanine. Just the 45-base CDR3 DNA is kept, in frame starting at base 1. Trimming leaves V shorter by 1 base and J shorter by 0 bases, with the junction holding 1 base beyond the gene matches. Per the germline V gene (reference sequence), SGHNT is the CDR1 and YYREEE is the CDR2. The cohort consisted of fewer than 700 healthy bone marrow donors. All cohort members were sampled while nominally healthy, although unrecorded immune exposures were likely present. CMV serostatus was recorded as positive for 250 to 300 and negative for about 50% of the 666 cohort members, whereas no CMV serostatus was recorded for the donor in question. A peripheral blood sample was provided by each donor, and peripheral blood mononuclear cells were used for TCR beta sequencing. Genomic DNA was extracted from the blood cell samples with the Qiagen DNeasy Blood Extraction Kit.

Study-wide findings and limitations: Most CMV-associated TCR beta chains appeared to be HLA-restricted in a later analysis, and the HLA associations seemed to be driven largely by CMV exposure. In a later genetic analysis, fewer N-insertions in productive TCRs were reported among donors in an Asian-associated ancestry cluster than the roughly 640-donor mean. A group of highly shared sequence variants was considered likely to be a technical artifact of the sequencing pipeline. In vitro tests confirmed that a few of the cytomegalovirus-associated TCR beta chains recognize cytomegalovirus antigens. According to the authors, the approach could potentially be generalized to other disease states and immunological phenotypes. The cohort was sequenced for TCR beta chains only, and without alpha or paired-chain data the features that could be detected were limited. The classifier was reported to diagnose cytomegalovirus status with high specificity and sensitivity in both the original cohort and the validation cohort. Because some donors lacked HLA typing at each locus, the association tests relied only on the typed subset. Correlated functional status among segregating V segments might reflect linkage disequilibrium, but an unknown experimental factor could not be ruled out. A later analysis found that HLA-associated TCR beta chains were more clonally expanded and had lower generation probabilities than equally common non-associated chains. In an earlier analysis of more than 500 of the donors, most TCR beta V segments appeared in productive rearrangements about 90% or about 30% of the time, broadly matching IMGT annotations. A later analysis associated 15,000 or so TCR beta sequences with specific HLA alleles at a false discovery rate of 0.05. According to a later analysis, parvovirus B19, influenza, CMV and Epstein-Barr virus appeared linked to several top co-occurrence clusters. Presence/absence analyses assumed roughly uniform sequencing depth across donors, an assumption that may not hold. When HLA alleles, especially DR and DQ, strongly co-occurred, TCR associations were difficult to assign to individual alleles. The study listed 164 TCR beta chains as associated with cytomegalovirus. A further reported finding was that TCR beta sequences accurately predicted the HLA-A and HLA-B alleles for most subjects in the first cohort. In a later analysis, the rate of TCR association differed among HLA loci, with DRB1 alleles having the most associated TCRs and HLA-C alleles having the fewest. While some public TCRs were present in many individuals, most TCR sequences turned up only very rarely across donors. For the cohort, immune exposure information was limited to CMV serostatus. An association between a missense DCLRE1C variant and V-gene and J-gene trimming of TCR beta chains was found in a later genetic analysis and replicated in an independent cohort. Some IMGT-functional V segments, including TRBV6-2 and TRBV6-3, could not be distinguished by the 87-base-pair reads and were therefore excluded. Approximately 16 rarely observed V segments, including chromosome 9 orphons, were excluded from the earlier analysis of about 610 of the donors because counts were too low.

Library generation was performed with the immunoSEQ multiplex PCR assay. For the multiplex PCR, a mixture combining 60 forward primers for TCR Vbeta segments and 13 reverse primers for TCR Jbeta segments was used. The CDR3 region of rearranged TCR beta genes was amplified from genomic DNA by a multiplex PCR assay. The Illumina HiSeq System was used to sequence the amplified TCR beta libraries as 87-base-pair reads. Processing in the source paper ran as follows. Across the 500 to 750 repertoires, a later analysis counted 80 million or so unique TCR beta chains, approximately 12 million of which were shared by at least two donors. Raw reads were error-corrected and collapsed into unique sequences by a nearest-neighbor algorithm in which closely related sequences were merged to remove PCR and sequencing errors. CDR3 sequences were aligned to IMGT reference sequences to assign V, D and J gene segments. Each retained sequence needed at least a six-nucleotide match to both a V gene segment and a J gene segment. Rearrangements were classified as productive when the CDR3 lacked stop codons and remained in frame with V and J, and all other rearrangements were classified as non-productive. CDR3 was defined by IMGT convention, running from the second conserved V-encoded cysteine to the conserved J-encoded phenylalanine. Sequences without an unambiguous match to a single V gene segment were excluded from the earlier analysis of 450 to 650 of the donors. An earlier analysis of around 600 of the donors classified V segments as functional when productive rearrangements were above 56.7% and as segregating when the standard deviation between donors was above 5%. A statistical classification framework was built to diagnose cytomegalovirus status from the catalog of TCR beta chain sequences. In a later analysis, V and J genes were assigned by comparing TCR nucleotide sequences against IMGT/GENE-DB human TR gene sequences. In a later analysis, CDR3 sequences and most-parsimonious VDJ recombination scenarios were assigned using the TCRdist pipeline. A later analysis defined each TCR beta chain by its CDR3 amino acid sequence plus V-gene family, and excluded reads lacking a unique V-gene family. As a way to deal with suspected cross-contamination and a sequencing artifact, a later analysis dropped more than 500 nucleotide sequences that were highly shared and had low generation probability. In a later analysis, a clonal expansion index was calculated for each public chain from normalized within-repertoire ranks of inferred template counts. In a later analysis, generation probabilities were computed with a VDJ recombination model fitted to out-of-frame rearrangements, and the resulting probabilities were checked against IGoR. In a later analysis, hypergeometric tests were used to score TCR-TCR, TCR-HLA and TCR-CMV co-occurrence, with a repertoire-size bias correction applied to TCR pairs. A later analysis estimated false discovery rates by permuting HLA or CMV assignments 20 times. In a later analysis, co-occurring TCRs were grouped with DBSCAN, and TCRdist sequence similarity was added when clustering was performed within HLA-allele-positive subsets. Repertoires with fewer than 30,000 or more than 120,000 public chains were left out of co-occurrence clustering, as were five repertoires with anomalous nucleotide sharing. The source is immuneACCESS, and TCRdb retained only in-frame sequences with V and J called. Part of the clones is not carried over; for the studies checked, unresolved V genes explain less than half of this, and the remainder is unexplained. V, J and clone size derive from that table, while D and trimming were established from the DNA sequence. The sample table records around 150,000 clones; roughly 70% of these occur just once. The ten largest clones represent under 2% of the sample.

This receptor was taken from a human donor in good health. The source material was PBMCs. This chain joins TRBV5-4 to TRBJ2-1, and TRBD1 matches 7 of the central bases. This receptor carries the CDR3 CASSLSGGSYNEQFF. The DNA is as follows: TGTGCCAGCAGCTTGTCAGGGGGCTCCTACAATGAGCAGTTCTTC.